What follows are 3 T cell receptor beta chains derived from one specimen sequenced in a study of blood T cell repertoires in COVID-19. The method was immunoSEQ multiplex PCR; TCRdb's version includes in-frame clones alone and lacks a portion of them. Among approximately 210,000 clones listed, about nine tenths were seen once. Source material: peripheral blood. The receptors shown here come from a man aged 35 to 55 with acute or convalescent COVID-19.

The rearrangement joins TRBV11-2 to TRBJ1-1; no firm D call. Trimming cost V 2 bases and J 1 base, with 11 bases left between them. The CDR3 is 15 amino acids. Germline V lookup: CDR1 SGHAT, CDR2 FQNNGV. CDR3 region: CASSLWPFGNTEAFF. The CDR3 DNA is TGTGCCAGCAGCTTATGGCCGTTTGGGAACACTGAAGCTTTCTTT.

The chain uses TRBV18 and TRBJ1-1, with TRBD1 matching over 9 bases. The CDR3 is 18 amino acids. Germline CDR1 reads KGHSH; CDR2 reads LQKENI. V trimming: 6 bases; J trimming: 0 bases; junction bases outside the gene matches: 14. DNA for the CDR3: TGTGCCAGCTCCCCTCATACGATGGGACAGGGCCTGAACACTGAAGCTTTCTTT. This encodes CASSPHTMGQGLNTEAFF.

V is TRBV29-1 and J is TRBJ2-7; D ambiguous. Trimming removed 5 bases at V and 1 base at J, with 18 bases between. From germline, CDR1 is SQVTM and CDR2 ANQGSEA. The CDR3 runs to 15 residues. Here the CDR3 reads CSVPPPSKESYEQYF. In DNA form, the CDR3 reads TGCAGCGTTCCCCCCCCAAGTAAAGAGTCCTACGAGCAGTACTTC.